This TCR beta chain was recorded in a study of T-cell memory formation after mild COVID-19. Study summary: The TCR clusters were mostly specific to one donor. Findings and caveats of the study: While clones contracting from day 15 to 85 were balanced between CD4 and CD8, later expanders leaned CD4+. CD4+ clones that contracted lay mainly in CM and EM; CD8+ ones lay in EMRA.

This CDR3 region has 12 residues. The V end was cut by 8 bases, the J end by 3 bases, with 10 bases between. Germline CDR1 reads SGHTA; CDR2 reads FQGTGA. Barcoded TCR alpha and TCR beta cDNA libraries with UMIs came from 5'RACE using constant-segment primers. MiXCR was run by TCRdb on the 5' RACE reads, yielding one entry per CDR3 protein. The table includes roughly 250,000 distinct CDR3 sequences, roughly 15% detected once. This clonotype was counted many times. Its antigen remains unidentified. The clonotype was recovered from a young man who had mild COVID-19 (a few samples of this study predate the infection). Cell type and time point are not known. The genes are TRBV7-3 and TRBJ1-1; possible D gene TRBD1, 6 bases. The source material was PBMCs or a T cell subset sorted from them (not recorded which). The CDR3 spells CASSGHYTEAFF. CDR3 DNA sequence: TGTGCCAGCTCGGGACACTACACTGAAGCTTTCTTT. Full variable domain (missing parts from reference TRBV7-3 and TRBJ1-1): GAGVSQTPSNKVTEKGKYVELRCDPISGHTALYWYRQSLGQGPEFLIYFQGTGAADDSGLPNDRFFAVRPEGSVSTLKIQRTERGDSAVYLCASSGHYTEAFFGQGTRLTVV.